This T cell receptor (beta chain) was captured by sequencing in a study of glioma-infiltrating T cells. At the level of the study: Samples included WHO grade II oligodendrogliomas or astrocytomas and initial-diagnosis grade IV glioblastomas. About 1 million peripheral T cells were targeted at roughly 4.5- to 11-fold coverage.

V gave up 7 bases and J gave up 4 bases; unmatched junction bases: 10. The CDR3 spans 14 residues. Germline CDR1 reads SEHNR; CDR2 reads FQNEAQ (reference sequence). The iRepertoire nested amplicon-rescue multiplex PCR amplified TCR alpha and beta CDR3s from RNA. TCRdb reanalysed the multiplex PCR reads using MiXCR and keeps one entry per CDR3 protein. The sample lists more than 300,000 distinct CDR3 sequences, 41% seen once, with about 12% in the top ten. The receptor was derived from a human donor with low-grade glioma or glioblastoma, undergoing nonglioma brain surgery, or in good health (not recorded which). Specimen: glioma tissue, nonneoplastic brain tissue, or PBMCs (not recorded which). This chain connects TRBV7-9 to TRBJ2-7; TRBD2 matches 7 bases. CDR3 in DNA: TGTGCCAGCACCCTCGGCGGGAGTGAGTACGAGCAGTACTTC. This codes for CASTLGGSEYEQYF. Filled out from reference TRBV7-9 and TRBJ2-7, the complete variable domain reads DTGVSQNPRHKITKRGQNVTFRCDPISEHNRLYWYRQTLGQGPEFLTYFQNEAQLEKSRLLSDRFSAERPKGSFSTLEIQRTEQGDSAMYLCASTLGGSEYEQYFGPGTRLTVT.